This T cell receptor beta chain is from a study of T cell responses to AZD1222 COVID-19 vaccine. Whole-study findings and limits: Donors were mostly white British, more females; clonal diversity possibly underestimated. Repertoire sampling occurred only after the peak T cell response.

As concerns this clone: Its antigen remains unknown.

Sequenced by immunoSEQ multiplex PCR; TCRdb stores in-frame clones only, minus some. The sample records around 170,000 clones, 90% being singletons. The sequencing used peripheral blood, collected on day 0 of AZD1222 vaccination. This TCR was recovered from an adult in good health.

The DNA for the CDR3 is TGTGCCAGCAGCTCGGTTAAGGTTCTCTCCTACGAGCAGTACTTC. Translated, it gives CASSSVKVLSYEQYF. The V gene is TRBV5-6, the J gene TRBJ2-7, with unresolved D. The CDR3 contains 15 residues. Germline values: CDR1 SGHDT, CDR2 YYEEEE. With 3 bases removed from V and 0 bases from J, the gap between germline ends came to 13 bases.